This record covers a single T cell receptor beta chain. What it binds is not known. J lost 1 base, V lost 3 bases, and 7 bases had no gene match. This CDR3 has 16 residues. Germline lookup yields CDR1 SGHTA and CDR2 FQGNSA. The data originate from a study of T cell responses to AZD1222 COVID-19 vaccine. Study-wide results and caveats: Most donors were white British and more were female, and clonal diversity was possibly underestimated. Spike regions recognized by vaccine-associated CD4 TCRs spanned the protein, led by 160-218 and 743-854.

Assay: immunoSEQ multiplex PCR; the TCRdb copy retains only in-frame clones and omits some. In the table there are roughly 160,000 clones, 90% to 95% of which are singletons. The V and J genes are TRBV7-2 and TRBJ2-3; 7 nucleotides match TRBD2. This clonotype originated in an adult in good health. Sequencing used peripheral blood, obtained on day 0 of MenACWY control vaccination. CDR3 sequence reads: CASSFPSSGGTDTQYF. In nucleotides, the CDR3 is TGTGCCAGCAGCTTTCCCTCTAGCGGAGGCACAGATACGCAGTATTTT.